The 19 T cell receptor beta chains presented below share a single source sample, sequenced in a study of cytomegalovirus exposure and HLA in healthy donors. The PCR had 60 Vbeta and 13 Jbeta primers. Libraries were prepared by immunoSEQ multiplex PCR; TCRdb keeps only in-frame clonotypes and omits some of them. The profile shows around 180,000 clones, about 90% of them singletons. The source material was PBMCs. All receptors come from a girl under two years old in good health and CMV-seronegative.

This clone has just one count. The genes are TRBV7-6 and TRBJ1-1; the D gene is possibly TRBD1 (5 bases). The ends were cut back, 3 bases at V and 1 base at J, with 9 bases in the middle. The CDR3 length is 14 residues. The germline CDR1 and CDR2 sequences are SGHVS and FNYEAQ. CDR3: CASSLDMRNTEAFF. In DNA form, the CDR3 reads TGTGCCAGCAGCTTGGACATGAGGAACACTGAAGCTTTCTTT.

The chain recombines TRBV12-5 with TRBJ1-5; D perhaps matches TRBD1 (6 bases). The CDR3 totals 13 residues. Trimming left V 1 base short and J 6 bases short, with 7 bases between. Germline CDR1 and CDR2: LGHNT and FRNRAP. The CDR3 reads CASGLGGLQPQHF. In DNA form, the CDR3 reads TGTGCTAGTGGTTTGGGGGGGCTTCAGCCCCAGCATTTT.

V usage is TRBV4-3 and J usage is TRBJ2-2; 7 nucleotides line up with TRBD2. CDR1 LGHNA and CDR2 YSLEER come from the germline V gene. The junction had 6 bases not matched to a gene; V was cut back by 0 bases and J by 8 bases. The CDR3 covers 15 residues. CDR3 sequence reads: CASSQEAGREGELFF. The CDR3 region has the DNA TGCGCCAGCAGCCAAGAGGCAGGGAGGGAGGGGGAGCTGTTTTTT.

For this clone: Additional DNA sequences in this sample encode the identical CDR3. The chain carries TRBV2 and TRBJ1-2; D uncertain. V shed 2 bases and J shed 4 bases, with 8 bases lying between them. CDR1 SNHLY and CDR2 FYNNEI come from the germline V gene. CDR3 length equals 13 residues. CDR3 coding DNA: TGTGCCAGCAGTGAAAGCGGGCTCTATGGCTACACCTTC. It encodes CASSESGLYGYTF.

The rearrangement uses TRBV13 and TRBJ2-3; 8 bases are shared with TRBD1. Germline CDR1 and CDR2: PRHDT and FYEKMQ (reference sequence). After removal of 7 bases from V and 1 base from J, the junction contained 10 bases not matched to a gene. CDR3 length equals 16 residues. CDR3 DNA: TGTGCCAGCACCCTGACGCCGGGACAGGGCACAGATACGCAGTATTTT. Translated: CASTLTPGQGTDTQYF. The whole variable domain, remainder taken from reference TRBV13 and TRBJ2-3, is AAGVIQSPRHLIKEKRETATLKCYPIPRHDTVYWYQQGPGQDPQFLISFYEKMQSDKGSIPDRFSAQQFSDYHSELNMSSLELGDSALYFCASTLTPGQGTDTQYFGPGTRLTVL.

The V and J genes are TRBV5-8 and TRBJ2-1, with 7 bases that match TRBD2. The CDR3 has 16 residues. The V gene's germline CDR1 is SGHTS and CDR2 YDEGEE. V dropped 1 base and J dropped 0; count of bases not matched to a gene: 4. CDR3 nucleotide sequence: TGTGCCAGCAGCTTGCGTCGGGGGGTCTCCTACAATGAGCAGTTCTTC. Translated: CASSLRRGVSYNEQFF.

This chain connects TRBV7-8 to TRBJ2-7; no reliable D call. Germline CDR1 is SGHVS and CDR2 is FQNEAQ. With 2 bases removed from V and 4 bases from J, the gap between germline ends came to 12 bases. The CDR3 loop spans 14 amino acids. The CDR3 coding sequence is TGTGCCAGCAGCTTAAAACGGGTTGTGTACGAGCAGTACTTC. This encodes CASSLKRVVYEQYF.

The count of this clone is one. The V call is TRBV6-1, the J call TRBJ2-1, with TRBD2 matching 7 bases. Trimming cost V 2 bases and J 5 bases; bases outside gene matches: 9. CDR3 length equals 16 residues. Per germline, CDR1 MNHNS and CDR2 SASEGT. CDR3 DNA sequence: TGTGCCAGCAGTGAAAGGCTAGCGGATAGTAACAATGAGCAGTTCTTC. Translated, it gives CASSERLADSNNEQFF.

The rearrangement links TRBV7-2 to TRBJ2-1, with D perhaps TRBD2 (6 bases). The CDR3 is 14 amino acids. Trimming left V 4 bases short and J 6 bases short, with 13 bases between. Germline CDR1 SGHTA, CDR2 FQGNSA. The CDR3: CASSSGVSLNEQFF. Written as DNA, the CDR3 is TGTGCCAGCAGCTCGGGAGTTTCCCTCAATGAGCAGTTCTTC.

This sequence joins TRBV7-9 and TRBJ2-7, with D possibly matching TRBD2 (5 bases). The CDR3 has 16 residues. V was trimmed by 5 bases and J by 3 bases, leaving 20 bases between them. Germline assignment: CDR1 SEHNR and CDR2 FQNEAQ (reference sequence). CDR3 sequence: CASSHPEGSSVYEQYF. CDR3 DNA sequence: TGTGCCAGCAGCCACCCCGAGGGTTCTAGTGTCTACGAGCAGTACTTC.

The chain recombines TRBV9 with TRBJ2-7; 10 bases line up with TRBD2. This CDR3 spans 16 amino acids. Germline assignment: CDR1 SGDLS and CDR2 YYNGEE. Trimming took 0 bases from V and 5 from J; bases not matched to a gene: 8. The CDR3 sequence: CASSVVGTSGTHEQYF. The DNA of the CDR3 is TGTGCCAGCAGCGTAGTCGGAACTAGCGGGACACACGAGCAGTACTTC.

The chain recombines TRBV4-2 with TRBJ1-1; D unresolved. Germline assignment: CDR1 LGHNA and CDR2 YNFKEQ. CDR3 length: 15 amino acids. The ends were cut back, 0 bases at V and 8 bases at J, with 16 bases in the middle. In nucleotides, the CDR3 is TGTGCCAGCAGCCAAGAAGCCGGGATAAGGACCGAAGCTTTCTTT. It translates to CASSQEAGIRTEAFF.

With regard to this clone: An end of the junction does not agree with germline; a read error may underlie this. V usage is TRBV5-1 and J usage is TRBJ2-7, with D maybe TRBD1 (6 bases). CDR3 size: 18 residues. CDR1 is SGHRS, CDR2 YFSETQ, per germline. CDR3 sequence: CASSPTLPGHLFSYEQHF. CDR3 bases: TGCGCCAGCAGCCCGACCCTCCCGGGACACTTGTTCTCCTACGAGCAGCACTTC. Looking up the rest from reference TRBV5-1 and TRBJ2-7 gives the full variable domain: KAGVTQTPRYLIKTRGQQVTLSCSPISGHRSVSWYQQTPGQGLQFLFEYFSETQRNKGNFPGRFSGRQFSNSRSEMNVSTLELGDSALYLCASSPTLPGHLFSYEQHFGPGTRLTVT.

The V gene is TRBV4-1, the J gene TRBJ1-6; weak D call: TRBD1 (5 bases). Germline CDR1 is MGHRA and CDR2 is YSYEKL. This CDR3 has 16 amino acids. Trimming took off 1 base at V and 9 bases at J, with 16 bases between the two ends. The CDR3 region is CASSQGPGLIGSPLHF. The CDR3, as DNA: TGCGCCAGCAGCCAAGGGCCGGGACTGATCGGTTCACCCCTCCACTTT.

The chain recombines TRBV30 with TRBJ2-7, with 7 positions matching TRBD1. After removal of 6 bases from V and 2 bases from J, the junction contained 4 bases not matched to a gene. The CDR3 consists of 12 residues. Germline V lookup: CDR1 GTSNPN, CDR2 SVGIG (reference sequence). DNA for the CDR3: TGTGCCTGTAGACAGGGAGCCTACGAGCAGTACTTC. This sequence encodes CACRQGAYEQYF.

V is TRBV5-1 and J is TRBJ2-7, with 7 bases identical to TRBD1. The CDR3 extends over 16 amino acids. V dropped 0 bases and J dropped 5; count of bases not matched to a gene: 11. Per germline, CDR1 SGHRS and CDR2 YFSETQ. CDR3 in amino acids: CASSLAPLTGKNEQYF. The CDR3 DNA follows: TGCGCCAGCAGCTTGGCCCCCTTGACAGGGAAGAACGAGCAGTACTTC.

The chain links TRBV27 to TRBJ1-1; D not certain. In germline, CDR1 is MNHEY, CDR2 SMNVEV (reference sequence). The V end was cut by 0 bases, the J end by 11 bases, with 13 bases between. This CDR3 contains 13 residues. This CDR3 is CASSLSSQTVAFF. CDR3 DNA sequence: TGTGCCAGCAGTTTATCGTCTCAAACTGTGGCTTTCTTT.

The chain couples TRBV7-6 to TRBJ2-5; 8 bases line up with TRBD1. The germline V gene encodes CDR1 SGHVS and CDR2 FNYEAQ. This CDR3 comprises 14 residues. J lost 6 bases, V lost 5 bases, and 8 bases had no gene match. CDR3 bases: TGTGCCAGCAGCCCGGGACAGGTCGGACAGACCCAGTACTTC. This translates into CASSPGQVGQTQYF.

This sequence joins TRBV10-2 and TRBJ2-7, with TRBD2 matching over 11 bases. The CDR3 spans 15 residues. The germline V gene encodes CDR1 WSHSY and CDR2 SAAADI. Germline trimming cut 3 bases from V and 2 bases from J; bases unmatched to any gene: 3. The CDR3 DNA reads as TGCGCCAGCAGTGATTTTAGCGGGGGGGCCTACGAGCAGTACTTC. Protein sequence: CASSDFSGGAYEQYF.